The next 15 T cell receptor beta chains were all read from a single sample in a study of T-cell memory formation after mild COVID-19. One entry per CDR3 protein results from TCRdb running MiXCR on the 5' RACE reads. The data hold around 410,000 distinct CDR3 sequences, with roughly a quarter observed a single time. Sequencing was done on a sample of PBMCs or a T cell subset sorted from them (not recorded which). The receptors stem from an adult woman who had mild COVID-19 (a few samples of this study predate the infection). Cell type and time point are not known.

The CDR3 protein is CASSLAVAGGTETQYF. CDR3 nucleotide sequence: TGTGCCAGCAGCTTAGCGGTCGCAGGGGGTACAGAGACCCAGTACTTC. This sequence joins TRBV7-2 and TRBJ2-5, with TRBD1 identical over 7 bases. V lost 0 bases to trimming and J lost 4 bases; unmatched junction nucleotides: 8. Germline assignment: CDR1 SGHTA and CDR2 FQGNSA. CDR3 length: 16 amino acids.

The chain links TRBV7-6 to TRBJ2-7; a weak D match, TRBD2 (5 bases). Germline lookup yields CDR1 SGHVS and CDR2 FNYEAQ. Trimming left V 1 base short and J 7 bases short, with 17 bases between. CDR3 size: 15 residues. This CDR3 is CASSLEGEVSSEQYF. The CDR3, as DNA: TGTGCCAGCAGCTTAGAGGGAGAGGTTTCCTCTGAGCAGTACTTC.

This clonotype has at least ten counts. The chain combines TRBV24-1 with TRBJ1-2; no clear D gene. The germline V gene encodes CDR1 KGHDR and CDR2 SFDVKD. The germline V and J ends were trimmed by 4 bases and 0 bases, with 8 bases remaining between them. This CDR3 spans 14 amino acids. The DNA of the CDR3 is TGTGCCACCAGTGACCAGGCCTCTAACTATGGCTACACCTTC. This encodes CATSDQASNYGYTF.

This clonotype was observed a handful of times. The chain uses TRBV9 and TRBJ2-3; 11 nucleotides align to TRBD2. The CDR3 consists of 18 residues. Germline CDR1 reads SGDLS; CDR2 reads YYNGEE. The V gene end was trimmed by 2 bases and the J gene end by 8 bases; junction bases not matched to a gene: 16. CDR3 sequence: CASSVSGTSGPMGGTQYF. Written as DNA, the CDR3 is TGTGCCAGCAGCGTCTCCGGGACTAGCGGCCCAATGGGGGGTACGCAGTATTTT.

J is TRBJ1-3 and V is TRBV4-2, with no clear D. From germline, CDR1 is LGHNA and CDR2 YNFKEQ. There are 16 residues in the CDR3. Trimming removed 4 bases at V and 0 bases at J, with 13 bases between. CDR3 residues: CASSPRHLDSGNTIYF. The CDR3 coding sequence is TGTGCCAGCAGCCCCAGACATCTCGACTCTGGAAACACCATATATTTT.

The chain links TRBV18 to TRBJ2-7; possibly TRBD1 or TRBD2 for D (5 bases each). CDR3 size: 14 residues. V dropped 5 bases and J dropped 0 bases, with 11 bases sitting between them. Germline loops: CDR1 KGHSH, CDR2 LQKENI. For the CDR3, the DNA is TGTGCCAGCTCAACCGGGACGGCCTCCTACGAGCAGTACTTC. Protein product: CASSTGTASYEQYF.

The table lists this clonotype with a few counts. This chain joins TRBV11-2 and TRBJ2-2, with 13 positions matching TRBD2. V lost 5 bases, J lost 4 bases, and 4 bases stayed unmatched. Germline CDR1 reads SGHAT; CDR2 reads FQNNGV. There are 16 residues in the CDR3. CDR3 coding DNA: TGTGCCAGCAGCCTCGGACTAGCGGGAGCCACCGGGGAGCTGTTTTTT. This encodes CASSLGLAGATGELFF.

This clonotype was detected a few times. The chain couples TRBV11-2 to TRBJ2-5, with 7 nucleotides matching TRBD2. Germline CDR1 SGHAT, CDR2 FQNNGV. V gave up 4 bases and J gave up 1 base; unmatched junction bases: 9. This CDR3 has 16 residues. The CDR3 sequence is CASSYTGSSGQETQYF. The CDR3 DNA sequence: TGTGCCAGCAGCTACACCGGCTCTAGCGGCCAAGAGACCCAGTACTTC.

The gene calls are TRBV6-4 and TRBJ2-5; 11 positions agree with TRBD2. V shed 5 bases and J 2 bases; nucleotides not matched to a gene: 1. The CDR3 is made up of 14 amino acids. Germline V lookup: CDR1 MRHNA, CDR2 SNTAGT. The CDR3 sequence: CASSPSGRQETQYF. The CDR3 region has the DNA TGTGCCAGCAGTCCTAGCGGGAGGCAAGAGACCCAGTACTTC.

The chain has TRBV24-1 and TRBJ1-1; D is unclear. CDR1 and CDR2 from the germline V gene are KGHDR and SFDVKD. This CDR3 comprises 12 residues. V was shortened by 4 bases and J by 11 bases, with 13 bases between the two germline ends. CDR3 bases: TGTGCCACCAGTGACCCGACCCGCAGCGCTTTCTTT. The encoded protein is CATSDPTRSAFF.

The chain has TRBV5-1 and TRBJ2-7, with TRBD2 as a possible D gene (6 bases). The CDR3 is 15 residues long. Germline V gene data show CDR1 as SGHRS and CDR2 as YFSETQ. V was cut by 0 bases and J by 4 bases, with 14 bases left in between. The CDR3 region is CASSLDAMGGYEQYF. Here the CDR3 DNA reads TGCGCCAGCAGCTTGGATGCTATGGGGGGTTACGAGCAGTACTTC.

This clonotype has more than one count but fewer than ten. The chain combines TRBV29-1 with TRBJ1-5, with 8 bases matching TRBD1. There are 13 residues in the CDR3. With V trimmed by 8 bases and J by 7 bases, 10 bases remained unmatched. In germline, CDR1 is SQVTM, CDR2 ANQGSEA. Here the CDR3 reads CSYSGGAGQPQHF. In DNA form, the CDR3 reads TGCAGCTACTCAGGGGGCGCAGGACAGCCCCAGCATTTT.

This clonotype was picked up a small number of times. V and J are TRBV20-1 and TRBJ2-3; the match to TRBD2 covers 7 bases. Germline CDR1 and CDR2: DFQATT and SNEGSKA (reference sequence). The CDR3 contains 14 residues. Losses at the gene ends were 3 bases for V and 4 bases for J; bases not matched to a gene: 7. CDR3 DNA sequence: TGCAGTGCTAGGTCGGGCGGGAGTGCAGATACGCAGTATTTT. It specifies CSARSGGSADTQYF.

The chain combines TRBV29-1 with TRBJ2-1, with D perhaps matching TRBD2 (6 bases). From germline, CDR1 is SQVTM and CDR2 ANQGSEA. The CDR3 contains 12 residues. Between the trimmed V and J ends, which lost 4 bases and 6 bases, there was a span of 10 bases. Here the CDR3 DNA reads TGCAGCGTTGTATTGGAGGGCAATGAGCAGTTCTTC. Its protein product is CSVVLEGNEQFF.

The chain couples TRBV20-1 to TRBJ2-4; maybe TRBD1 (5 bases). This CDR3 has 14 residues. Germline V gene sequence: CDR1 DFQATT, CDR2 SNEGSKA (reference sequence). Between the trimmed V and J ends, which lost 1 base and 2 bases, there was a span of 9 bases. The CDR3 reads CSARVGEPKNIQYF. The CDR3 nucleotides read TGCAGTGCTAGAGTAGGGGAACCCAAAAACATTCAGTACTTC.